Here is one T cell receptor (beta chain) with its context. The data were taken from a study of Graves' ophthalmopathy and Graves' hyperthyroidism. RNA transcripts yielded amplified TCR beta CDR3 regions. An opening RT-PCR round employed HTBI primers and preceded a second-round multiplex PCR. TCRdb reanalysed the multiplex PCR reads using MiXCR and keeps one entry per CDR3 protein. The sample lists about 240,000 distinct CDR3 sequences; 45% were seen once. The V end was cut by 7 bases, the J end by 5 bases, with 14 bases between. Per germline, CDR1 SGHAT and CDR2 FQNNGV. The CDR3 loop spans 14 amino acids.

Sequencing was carried out using peripheral blood. V gene TRBV11-2 combines with J gene TRBJ2-2; tentatively, D is TRBD1 or TRBD2 (5 bases each). This clonotype was sampled from an adult man with Graves' ophthalmopathy. DNA for the CDR3: TGTGCCAGCAACAGAGGGGCTTTTACCGGGGAGCTGTTTTTT. Its protein is CASNRGAFTGELFF.